The 22 T cell receptor beta chains below all came from one sample that was sequenced in a study of T cells in Graves' hyperthyroidism and ophthalmopathy. Amplification of TCR beta CDR3 regions used RNA as the template. The HTBI set primed first-round TCR CDR3 RT-PCR. Using its own MiXCR run on the multiplex PCR reads, TCRdb lists one record per CDR3 protein. The sample lists approximately 400,000 distinct CDR3 sequences, about a sixth occurring once. The sequenced sample was blood. The receptors were gathered from a young woman with Graves' hyperthyroidism.

This clonotype has only one observation. Germline and junction disagree at one end, which may indicate a read error. The chain has TRBV2 and TRBJ2-7, with 9 bases aligning to TRBD1. Germline V CDR1 and CDR2: SNHLY, FYNNEI. There are 14 residues in the CDR3. CDR3 nucleotides: TGTGCCAGCAGTCTGGACAGGGGAGGATACGAGCAGTGCTTC. Protein: CASSLDRGGYEQCF.

V is TRBV29-1 and J is TRBJ2-3; D is unclear. The CDR3 spans 12 residues. Per germline, CDR1 SQVTM and CDR2 ANQGSEA. The germline V and J ends were trimmed by 4 bases and 2 bases, with 7 bases remaining between them. CDR3 sequence (DNA): TGCAGCGTTGTGGATTTCACAGATACGCAGTATTTT. This gives the protein CSVVDFTDTQYF.

This rearrangement joins TRBV7-9 to TRBJ1-6, with TRBD1 matching over 10 bases. Looked up from germline, CDR1 is SEHNR and CDR2 is FQNEAQ (reference sequence). CDR3 length: 14 amino acids. The J segment lost 9 bases and the V segment lost 5 bases, leaving 4 bases of the junction unmatched. The CDR3 sequence: CASSRDRGSSPLHF. In DNA form, the CDR3 reads TGTGCCAGCAGCCGGGACAGGGGTAGTTCACCCCTCCACTTT.

This clonotype has at least ten counts. The V call is TRBV18, the J call TRBJ2-1; possibly TRBD1 for D (5 bases). Germline V gene data show CDR1 as KGHSH and CDR2 as LQKENI. V lost 2 bases and J 6 bases, leaving 11 bases between the germline ends. The CDR3 length is 14 residues. Here the CDR3 DNA reads TGTGCCAGCTCACCAGGACAAATACTCAATGAGCAGTTCTTC. This codes for CASSPGQILNEQFF.

This clonotype was seen more than once but under ten times. CDR3 amino acids: CASSYSQSRGRNYGYTF. The CDR3 nucleotides read TGTGCCAGCAGTTATTCCCAGTCGAGGGGGCGCAACTATGGCTACACCTTC. The chain employs TRBV6-2 or TRBV6-3 and TRBJ1-2; 7 nucleotides line up with TRBD1. This CDR3 comprises 17 residues. CDR1 and CDR2 from the germline V gene are MNHEY and SVGEGT. V dropped 3 bases and J dropped 2; count of bases not matched to a gene: 12.

This clonotype was picked up many times. The chain has TRBV20-1 and TRBJ2-7; TRBD1 matches at 12 bases. CDR1 and CDR2 (germline): DFQATT, SNEGSKA (reference sequence). The junction had 7 bases not matched to a gene; V was cut back by 3 bases and J by 4 bases. The CDR3 spans 15 residues. CDR3 in DNA: TGCAGTGCTAGGACATGGGACAGGGGGCGTTACGAGCAGTACTTC. Amino acids: CSARTWDRGRYEQYF.

This sequence joins TRBV11-2 and TRBJ2-7; the D gene is possibly TRBD2 (5 bases). Germline V gene lookup returns CDR1 SGHAT and CDR2 FQNNGV. This CDR3 spans 13 amino acids. Trimming took 3 bases from V and 4 from J, leaving 10 bases between them. CDR3 sequence: CASSFGPGYEQYF. Here the CDR3 DNA reads TGTGCCAGCAGCTTCGGACCGGGATACGAGCAGTACTTC.

This clonotype was seen many times. The chain combines TRBV7-6 with TRBJ2-7; perhaps TRBD1 as D (6 bases). The CDR3 has 13 amino acids. CDR1 is SGHVS, CDR2 FNYEAQ, per germline. Trimming took off 4 bases at V and 4 bases at J, with 11 bases between the two ends. The CDR3 DNA follows: TGTGCCAGCAGCTCTTGGGGGACATACGAGCAGTACTTC. Translating gives CASSSWGTYEQYF.

The chain has TRBV7-9 and TRBJ1-2, with 8 positions matching TRBD1. CDR3 size: 13 residues. The junction had 5 bases not matched to a gene; V was cut back by 3 bases and J by 8 bases. Germline V gene data show CDR1 as SEHNR and CDR2 as FQNEAQ (reference sequence). For the CDR3, the DNA is TGTGCCAGCAGCTTCGACAGGGGAGGCGGCTACACCTTC. It encodes CASSFDRGGGYTF.

The rearrangement joins TRBV29-1 to TRBJ2-2, with D unresolved. Germline loops: CDR1 SQVTM, CDR2 ANQGSEA. The ends were cut back, 7 bases at V and 2 bases at J, with 11 bases in the middle. CDR3 size: 13 residues. The CDR3 protein is CSASLANTGELFF. In DNA form, the CDR3 reads TGCAGCGCCTCGCTGGCCAACACCGGGGAGCTGTTTTTT.

This clonotype was detected ten times or more. The chain recombines TRBV11-1 with TRBJ2-1, with D possibly TRBD2 on 5 matching bases. The CDR3 has 15 residues. V was cut by 5 bases and J by 3 bases, with 14 bases left in between. Germline values: CDR1 SGHAT, CDR2 FQDESV (reference sequence). CDR3 loop: CASSVIAPFYNEQFF. The DNA of the CDR3 is TGTGCCAGCAGCGTTATAGCGCCGTTCTACAATGAGCAGTTCTTC.

This clonotype appeared many times. The chain couples TRBV27 to TRBJ1-1; no firm D call. CDR3 length equals 14 residues. Germline CDR1 reads MNHEY; CDR2 reads SMNVEV (reference sequence). V shed 0 bases and J shed 0 bases, with 5 bases lying between them. DNA of the CDR3: TGTGCCAGCAGTTTATCCAGGTTGAACACTGAAGCTTTCTTT. Residues: CASSLSRLNTEAFF.

This clonotype has a count of ten or more. CDR3: CASSQDSASDSPLHF. For the CDR3, the DNA is TGTGCCAGCAGCCAAGATTCTGCAAGTGATTCACCCCTCCACTTT. The rearrangement joins TRBV3-1 to TRBJ1-6; D is unclear. The germline V and J ends were trimmed by 0 bases and 8 bases, with 11 bases remaining between them. The germline V gene has CDR1 LGHDT and CDR2 YNNKEL (reference sequence). The CDR3 contains 15 residues. The full variable domain, completed using reference TRBV3-1 and TRBJ1-6, is DTAVSQTPKYLVTQMGNDKSIKCEQNLGHDTMYWYKQDSKKFLKIMFSYNNKELIINETVPNRFSPKSPDKAHLNLHINSLELGDSAVYFCASSQDSASDSPLHFGNGTRLTVT.

The chain couples TRBV5-1 to TRBJ2-7; 7 nucleotides line up with TRBD1. The ends lost 4 bases at V and 0 bases at J; junction bases unmatched: 7. The germline V gene has CDR1 SGHRS and CDR2 YFSETQ. The CDR3 runs 15 residues. The CDR3 region has the DNA TGCGCCAGCAGCCGCCGACAGGGAAGCTCCTACGAGCAGTACTTC. Protein: CASSRRQGSSYEQYF.

CDR3: CSVEDTANLPDTEAFF. In nucleotides, the CDR3 is TGCAGCGTTGAAGATACGGCGAATCTACCGGACACTGAAGCTTTCTTT. The chain uses TRBV29-1 and TRBJ1-1; D gene uncertain. This CDR3 region has 16 residues. V lost 0 bases and J 3 bases, leaving 17 bases between the germline ends. Germline loops: CDR1 SQVTM, CDR2 ANQGSEA.

This clonotype was seen only a few times. The chain is built from TRBV7-9 and TRBJ2-7; 7 bases map to TRBD1. Germline trimming cut 7 bases from V and 2 bases from J; bases unmatched to any gene: 11. Germline CDR1 SEHNR, CDR2 FQNEAQ (reference sequence). CDR3 length: 15 amino acids. CDR3 coding DNA: TGTGCCAGCATCAGAGGGACAGCGAGTCCCTACGAGCAGTACTTC. This translates into CASIRGTASPYEQYF.

The chain combines TRBV19 with TRBJ2-1; 10 bases are shared with TRBD2. This CDR3 comprises 16 residues. Trimming cost V 5 bases and J 4 bases; bases outside gene matches: 8. Germline loops: CDR1 LNHDA, CDR2 SQIVND (reference sequence). The DNA of the CDR3 is TGTGCCAGTAGTTTCTACCGGACTAGCGGTTACAATGAGCAGTTCTTC. Its protein is CASSFYRTSGYNEQFF.

This clonotype was detected only a few times. One junction end does not reproduce the germline sequence, and a read error may be involved. The CDR3 nucleotides read TGTGGCAGCAGAACCGGTTGGACAGGGAACACTGAAGCTTTCTTT. This translates into CGSRTGWTGNTEAFF. The chain recombines TRBV6-1 with TRBJ1-1; TRBD1 matches 7 bases. This CDR3 has 15 amino acids. Germline CDR1 and CDR2: MNHNS and SASEGT.

This clonotype was seen ten or more times. The V call is TRBV12-5, the J call TRBJ2-1, with D perhaps matching TRBD2 (6 bases). CDR1 is LGHNT, CDR2 FRNRAP, per germline. The CDR3 runs 13 residues. The V and J ends lost 3 bases and 4 bases respectively, with 7 bases between them. The CDR3 DNA is TGTGCTAGTGGTTTCGCGGGGTACAATGAGCAGTTCTTC. This encodes CASGFAGYNEQFF. Looking up the rest from reference TRBV12-5 and TRBJ2-1 gives the full variable domain: DARVTQTPRHKVTEMGQEVTMRCQPILGHNTVFWYRQTMMQGLELLAYFRNRAPLDDSGMPKDRFSAEMPDATLATLKIQPSEPRDSAVYFCASGFAGYNEQFFGPGTRLTVL.

This chain connects TRBV6-9 to TRBJ2-1; D gene unclear. V was clipped by 3 bases and J by 8 bases, with 8 bases between them. The CDR3 length is 12 residues. Germline V gene lookup returns CDR1 MNHGY and CDR2 SVAAGI. CDR3: CASSYTGDEQFF. CDR3 coding DNA: TGTGCCAGCAGTTACACTGGGGATGAGCAGTTCTTC.

This clonotype was seen a few times. The chain is built from TRBV7-6 and TRBJ2-7; 11 bases line up with TRBD2. This CDR3 region has 15 residues. Trimming at V came to 1 base and at J to 4 bases, leaving 3 bases not matched to a gene. Germline loops: CDR1 SGHVS, CDR2 FNYEAQ. CDR3 nucleotide sequence: TGTGCCAGCAGCTTAGAGTGGACTAGCGGGTACGAGCAGTACTTC. It encodes CASSLEWTSGYEQYF. Complete variable domain (other parts from reference TRBV7-6 and TRBJ2-7): GAGVSQSPRYKVTKRGQDVALRCDPISGHVSLYWYRQALGQGPEFLTYFNYEAQQDKSGLPNDRFSAERPEGSISTLTIQRTEQRDSAMYRCASSLEWTSGYEQYFGPGTRLTVT.

This chain links TRBV2 with TRBJ2-3; D is uncertain. The CDR3 spans 12 residues. V lost 7 bases and J lost 2, with 7 bases in between. In germline, CDR1 is SNHLY, CDR2 FYNNEI. The CDR3 loop reads CASKTDTDTQYF. The DNA of the CDR3 is TGTGCCAGCAAAACGGACACAGATACGCAGTATTTT. Supplemented by reference TRBV2 and TRBJ2-3, the full variable domain reads EPEVTQTPSHQVTQMGQEVILRCVPISNHLYFYWYRQILGQKVEFLVSFYNNEISEKSEIFDDQFSVERPDGSNFTLKIRSTKLEDSAMYFCASKTDTDTQYFGPGTRLTVL.